A selection of T cell receptor beta chains follows, all from one sample in a study of T cells expressing NK-cell markers. From the 5' RACE reads, TCRdb lists one entry per CDR3 protein and no DNA. The sample has 200,000 to 300,000 distinct CDR3 sequences. Sample: blood T cells: a sorted CD56 or NKG2C T cell subset, CD4+ or CD8+ T cells, or bulk PBMC T cells (not recorded which). Receptors originate from a woman aged 18 to 75 in good health. The CDR3 runs from the conserved cysteine through the conserved F or W.

v_gene: TRBV4-2; j_gene: TRBJ2-1; CDR3aa: CASSQDRGGGEQFF
v_gene: TRBV12-3/TRBV12-4; j_gene: TRBJ1-5; CDR3aa: CASRTGPGQPQHF
v_gene: TRBV6-1; j_gene: TRBJ1-2; CDR3aa: CASSPRGRTYGYTF
v_gene: TRBV9; j_gene: TRBJ1-1; CDR3aa: CASSVAVSQGRYTEAFF
v_gene: TRBV4-3; j_gene: TRBJ1-6; CDR3aa: CASSQRPTGANSPLHF
v_gene: TRBV11-2; j_gene: TRBJ2-5; CDR3aa: CASSLGVTSGTEETQYF
v_gene: TRBV21-1; j_gene: TRBJ1-1; CDR3aa: CARLPREGDTEAFF
v_gene: TRBV11-3; j_gene: TRBJ2-1; CDR3aa: CASSHRGVNNEQFF
v_gene: TRBV15; j_gene: TRBJ2-5; CDR3aa: CATRSGQGGETQYF
v_gene: TRBV7-9; j_gene: TRBJ2-7; CDR3aa: CASSLVLRDRSYYEQYF
v_gene: TRBV29-1; j_gene: TRBJ2-5; CDR3aa: CSQREGETQYF
v_gene: TRBV30; j_gene: TRBJ1-6; CDR3aa: CAWILSGDFYNSPLHF
v_gene: TRBV6-5; j_gene: TRBJ1-1; CDR3aa: CASSYRGTGYTEAFF
v_gene: TRBV28; j_gene: TRBJ2-6; CDR3aa: CASCSSGHSGANVLTF
v_gene: TRBV4-3; j_gene: TRBJ1-4; CDR3aa: CASSQPRTGGKEKLFF
v_gene: TRBV6-4; j_gene: TRBJ1-2; CDR3aa: CAGTLAFYGYTF
v_gene: TRBV20-1; j_gene: TRBJ2-3; CDR3aa: CSAPSGTTVRADTQYF
v_gene: TRBV11-1; j_gene: TRBJ1-1; CDR3aa: CASSLVLPGVTEAFF
v_gene: TRBV7-2; j_gene: TRBJ2-6; CDR3aa: CASSLNAVSGANVLTF
v_gene: TRBV5-1; j_gene: TRBJ2-5; CDR3aa: CASTSGRETQYF
v_gene: TRBV20-1; j_gene: TRBJ1-1; CDR3aa: CSAHQRTGNTEAFF
v_gene: TRBV7-8; j_gene: TRBJ1-5; CDR3aa: CASSLEGRAVKQPQHF
v_gene: TRBV19; j_gene: TRBJ1-6; CDR3aa: CATSATGNSPLHF
v_gene: TRBV18; j_gene: TRBJ2-5; CDR3aa: CASSTRQGPEETQYF
v_gene: TRBV4-3; j_gene: TRBJ1-2; CDR3aa: CASSQGDPYGYTF
v_gene: TRBV18; j_gene: TRBJ1-5; CDR3aa: CASSRSSQNNQPQHF
v_gene: TRBV5-1; j_gene: TRBJ2-1; CDR3aa: CASSWREPSYNEQFF
v_gene: TRBV7-2; j_gene: TRBJ2-1; CDR3aa: CASSKSREYEQFF
v_gene: TRBV7-3; j_gene: TRBJ2-7; CDR3aa: CASSFTGTGADEQYF
v_gene: TRBV29-1; j_gene: TRBJ2-7; CDR3aa: CSVRGQSSYEQYF
v_gene: TRBV5-5; j_gene: TRBJ1-2; CDR3aa: CASSLRVVYGYTF
v_gene: TRBV18; j_gene: TRBJ2-6; CDR3aa: CASSQGATSGANVLTF
v_gene: TRBV6-5; j_gene: TRBJ1-2; CDR3aa: CASSQGRGYTF
v_gene: TRBV11-2; j_gene: TRBJ1-2; CDR3aa: CASSRNQRGGPNYGYTF
v_gene: TRBV6-1; j_gene: TRBJ2-1; CDR3aa: CASSPTRRGYEQFF
v_gene: TRBV20-1; j_gene: TRBJ2-3; CDR3aa: CSAGDSSTDTQYF
v_gene: TRBV25-1; j_gene: TRBJ1-1; CDR3aa: CASSDWGMNTEAFF
v_gene: TRBV12-3/TRBV12-4; j_gene: TRBJ2-1; CDR3aa: CASTTFTGGSYNEQFF
v_gene: TRBV20-1; j_gene: TRBJ2-4; CDR3aa: CSARSVQRGGLAKNIQYF
v_gene: TRBV12-3/TRBV12-4; j_gene: TRBJ2-7; CDR3aa: CARRSHVTYEQYF
v_gene: TRBV24-1; j_gene: TRBJ2-2; CDR3aa: CATGGGSDGELFF
v_gene: TRBV4-3; j_gene: TRBJ2-1; CDR3aa: CASSQEAAGVPTEQFF
v_gene: TRBV28; j_gene: TRBJ2-1; CDR3aa: CASSSPGTSGRNEQFF
v_gene: TRBV3-1; j_gene: TRBJ2-1; CDR3aa: CASSQVGGGAYNEQFF